One and the same sample provided the 17 T cell receptor beta chains below, sequenced in a study of T cells in tuberculosis. Sorting used thawed, overnight-rested PBMC stained with anti-CD3, a viability dye and GMM-loaded CD1B tetramer. CD1B tetramers were loaded with Rhodococcus equi-derived C32 glucose monomycolate. The repertoire was sequenced with immunoSEQ multiplex PCR; TCRdb's copy has only in-frame clones and lacks some. Of 55,000 to 65,000 clones listed, 81% were seen once; the top ten hold around 13%. Sequencing was carried out using CD1b-GMM tetramer-negative cells sorted from PBMCs. These receptors were taken from an adult woman with latent tuberculosis.

The genes are TRBV2 and TRBJ2-7; weak D call: TRBD2 (6 bases). Germline V gives CDR1 SNHLY, CDR2 FYNNEI. The V end lost 1 base, the J end lost 0 bases, and 10 bases lay between the germline ends. The CDR3 totals 15 residues. The CDR3 DNA reads as TGTGCCAGCAGTGAAGAGCGGGTCTACTCCTACGAGCAGTACTTC. It specifies CASSEERVYSYEQYF.

The V gene is TRBV2, the J gene TRBJ2-1; 11 bases line up with TRBD1. CDR3 length: 13 residues. Germline V lookup: CDR1 SNHLY, CDR2 FYNNEI. Trimming took 6 bases from V and 8 from J; bases not matched to a gene: 3. CDR3 coding DNA: TGTGCCAGCAGGGACAGGGGGCGGGATGAGCAGTTCTTC. This gives the protein CASRDRGRDEQFF.

V usage is TRBV7-9 and J usage is TRBJ2-5; TRBD1 matches at 7 bases. V was pared by 2 bases and J by 4 bases, with 4 bases of the junction left unmatched. This CDR3 is built from 14 residues. Germline CDR1 and CDR2: SEHNR and FQNEAQ (reference sequence). For the CDR3, the DNA is TGTGCCAGCAGCTTAATTGAGGGGGCAGAGACCCAGTACTTC. Its translation: CASSLIEGAETQYF.

This chain joins TRBV2 and TRBJ2-3; 7 bases match TRBD1. This CDR3 contains 13 residues. Germline V lookup: CDR1 SNHLY, CDR2 FYNNEI. Losses at the gene ends were 5 bases for V and 4 bases for J; bases not matched to a gene: 3. This CDR3 is CASSQDRSDTQYF. In DNA, the CDR3 is TGTGCCAGCAGTCAGGACAGGTCAGATACGCAGTATTTT.

The chain is built from TRBV6-6 and TRBJ2-3; D possibly corresponds to TRBD1 (7 bases). This CDR3 spans 16 amino acids. V lost 5 bases and J lost 1, with 16 bases in between. Germline V gene sequence: CDR1 MNHNY, CDR2 SVGAGI (reference sequence). This CDR3 reads CASSPRTGGGTDTQYF. DNA of the CDR3: TGTGCCAGCAGTCCACGGACAGGCGGGGGCACAGATACGCAGTATTTT.

The chain recombines TRBV5-8 with TRBJ1-5; 10 nucleotides match TRBD1. The CDR3 sequence is 18 residues long. V lost 4 bases to trimming and J lost 0 bases; unmatched junction nucleotides: 10. Germline assignment: CDR1 SGHTS and CDR2 YDEGEE. The CDR3 protein is CASSGRDRGFNSNQPQHF. The CDR3, as DNA: TGTGCCAGCAGCGGCCGGGACAGGGGTTTTAATAGCAATCAGCCCCAGCATTTT.

V and J are TRBV25-1 and TRBJ1-5; 7 bases are a match to TRBD1. Trimming took 5 bases from V and 0 from J; bases not matched to a gene: 4. Germline V gene sequence: CDR1 MGHDK, CDR2 SYGVNS. This CDR3 region has 15 residues. CDR3 sequence (DNA): TGTGCCAGCAGTCCGACAGGGAATAGCAATCAGCCCCAGCATTTT. It specifies CASSPTGNSNQPQHF.

This clone has more than one count but fewer than ten. The V gene is TRBV6-1, the J gene TRBJ1-1; no clear D gene. Germline loops: CDR1 MNHNS, CDR2 SASEGT. The V end was cut by 6 bases, the J end by 3 bases, with 5 bases between. The CDR3 totals 11 residues. CDR3 protein: CASSRDTEAFF. The CDR3, as DNA: TGTGCCAGCAGCCGGGACACTGAAGCTTTCTTT.

This clone was seen only a few times. This chain uses TRBV12-5 with TRBJ2-2; D ambiguous. This CDR3 spans 16 amino acids. Trimming stripped 4 bases from V and 2 bases from J, with 14 bases between. Germline V gene lookup returns CDR1 LGHNT and CDR2 FRNRAP. DNA for the CDR3: TGTGCTAGTGGTTCCCACCCACAGAGAAACACCGGGGAGCTGTTTTTT. The encoded protein is CASGSHPQRNTGELFF.

This clone was counted a few times. The rearrangement links TRBV7-9 to TRBJ2-1, with TRBD2 identical over 7 bases. The CDR3 consists of 15 residues. Per the germline V gene, CDR1 is SEHNR and CDR2 is FQNEAQ (reference sequence). J was trimmed by 2 bases and V by 1 base; bases with no gene match: 2. CDR3 DNA sequence: TGTGCCAGCAGCTTAGGGGGGGGAACCTACAATGAGCAGTTCTTC. Translation: CASSLGGGTYNEQFF.

The J gene is TRBJ1-3, the V gene TRBV5-1; TRBD1 might be the D (6 bases). The CDR3 sequence is 17 residues long. Germline CDR1 SGHRS, CDR2 YFSETQ. V was cut by 4 bases and J by 1 base, with 18 bases left in between. The CDR3: CASSPGPPGTSGNTIYF. The CDR3 DNA sequence: TGCGCCAGCAGCCCCGGGCCCCCCGGGACATCTGGAAACACCATATATTTT.

The chain combines TRBV7-9 with TRBJ1-5; D not certain. Trimming took 5 bases from V and 4 from J, leaving 9 bases between them. Germline CDR1 SEHNR, CDR2 FQNEAQ (reference sequence). This CDR3 is built from 13 residues. The CDR3 sequence: CASSPEANQPQHF. DNA of the CDR3: TGTGCCAGCAGCCCTGAGGCTAATCAGCCCCAGCATTTT.

The chain carries TRBV19 and TRBJ2-4, with D perhaps matching TRBD1 (5 bases). Trimming took off 7 bases at V and 6 bases at J, with 16 bases between the two ends. Germline V lookup: CDR1 LNHDA, CDR2 SQIVND (reference sequence). The CDR3 extends over 14 amino acids. The CDR3 reads CASKTSFQGNIQYF. Written as DNA, the CDR3 is TGTGCCAGTAAAACCTCCTTTCAGGGAAACATTCAGTACTTC.

V is TRBV6-1 and J is TRBJ1-3; D not resolved. V was cut by 0 bases and J by 1 base, with 10 bases left in between. Germline CDR1 reads MNHNS; CDR2 reads SASEGT. CDR3 length: 16 residues. In DNA, the CDR3 is TGTGCCAGCAGTGAAGCAAGGAGAGCTTCTGGAAACACCATATATTTT. Translation gives CASSEARRASGNTIYF.

The chain uses TRBV2 and TRBJ2-7; 16 positions match TRBD2. The length of the CDR3 is 16 residues. Germline-derived CDR1 and CDR2 are SNHLY and FYNNEI. The trim removed 4 bases at V and 5 bases at J, leaving 5 bases unmatched. The CDR3: CASSGQGLAGGNEQYF. CDR3 nucleotide sequence: TGTGCCAGCAGTGGACAGGGACTAGCGGGAGGGAACGAGCAGTACTTC.

This chain connects TRBV4-3 to TRBJ2-3, with 7 bases that match TRBD1. The CDR3 is 15 residues long. Germline V lookup: CDR1 LGHNA, CDR2 YSLEER. V shed 1 base, J shed 2 bases, and the junction held 3 bases outside the gene matches. As DNA, the CDR3 is TGCGCCAGCAGCCAAGCCCAGGGGGACACAGATACGCAGTATTTT. This translates into CASSQAQGDTDTQYF.

V and J are TRBV6-5 and TRBJ1-1, with D perhaps matching TRBD1 (6 bases). In germline, CDR1 is MNHEY, CDR2 SVGAGI. The V end lost 4 bases, the J end lost 6 bases, and 18 bases lay between the germline ends. CDR3 length: 15 residues. The CDR3 DNA is TGTGCCAGCAGTTTGCTGAACAGGGCCGGATCTGAAGCTTTCTTT. Its protein is CASSLLNRAGSEAFF.